The subject of this entry is one T cell receptor (beta chain). These data belong to a study of blood T cell repertoires in COVID-19. The junction had 7 bases not matched to a gene; V was cut back by 4 bases and J by 6 bases. Germline CDR1 SGHRS, CDR2 YFSETQ. The CDR3 covers 15 residues. TCRdb keeps only in-frame clones here, not all; method: immunoSEQ multiplex PCR. The table lists over 150,000 clones, about 80% of them singletons, with around 7.8% in the top ten. This sequence joins TRBV5-1 and TRBJ1-2, with 12 bases fitting TRBD1. Sequencing used PBMCs or T cells enriched from blood (not recorded which). The TCR originated in a man aged 45-65 years who had recovered from COVID-19. The CDR3 reads CASSGGQGASNGYTF. The CDR3 coding sequence is TGCGCCAGCAGCGGGGGACAGGGGGCATCTAATGGCTACACCTTC.